This T cell receptor beta chain was sequenced for a study of OX40 agonist ivuxolimab in advanced cancers. Study-wide points: Researchers did not establish what antigens the expanded peripheral T cells target. Among the nonresponders, some also had low normalized T-cell clonal expansion. Clonal expansion by week 6 occurred in CD4+ and CD8+ blood T cells (at 0.1 to 3.0 mg/kg).

To note about this clone: Its antigen is as yet unknown.

This table comes from immunoSEQ multiplex PCR, and its TCRdb copy is limited to in-frame clones, with some not included. This sample has some 150,000 clones; under 95% occur once, and the top ten carry about 0.93%. V lost 5 bases to trimming and J lost 0 bases, with 16 bases between them. The CDR3 runs 16 residues. Germline assignment: CDR1 MDHEN and CDR2 SYDVKM. This TCR was recovered from an adult with an advanced solid tumor such as melanoma, head and neck, liver or kidney cancer. V is TRBV28 and J is TRBJ1-1; tentatively, D is TRBD1 (5 bases). Sample: CD4+ or CD8+ T cells sorted from blood, taken in a trial of the OX40 agonist ivuxolimab. CDR3 nucleotide sequence: TGTGCCAGCAGTCCCCTCGGGGGGATCTTGAACACTGAAGCTTTCTTT. Its protein is CASSPLGGILNTEAFF.